Following are 17 T cell receptor beta chains from one sample sequenced in a study of OX40 agonist ivuxolimab in advanced cancers. Sequencing was performed with immunoSEQ multiplex PCR; in TCRdb, only in-frame clones are kept and a portion is missing. This table has tens of thousands of clones, more than 70% appearing once. The material was CD4+ or CD8+ T cells sorted from blood, obtained in a trial of the OX40 agonist ivuxolimab. Source of these receptors: an adult with an advanced solid tumor such as melanoma, head and neck, liver or kidney cancer.

J is TRBJ2-7 and V is TRBV5-4, with 9 positions matching TRBD2. This CDR3 has 15 amino acids. J gave up 4 bases and V 4 bases, and 9 bases lay outside the gene matches. Germline CDR1 SGHNT, CDR2 YYREEE (reference sequence). This chain's CDR3 is CASSRVRGGAYEQYF. DNA for the CDR3: TGTGCCAGCAGCCGCGTGCGGGGGGGCGCGTACGAGCAGTACTTC.

V and J are TRBV10-3 and TRBJ1-1, with no clear D. The V and J ends lost 4 bases and 0 bases respectively, with 15 bases between them. The CDR3 length is 16 residues. Germline V CDR1 and CDR2: ENHRY, SYGVKD. The CDR3: CAISAGTAAMNTEAFF. In DNA, the CDR3 is TGTGCCATCAGTGCCGGTACAGCAGCTATGAACACTGAAGCTTTCTTT.

V gene TRBV7-8 combines with J gene TRBJ1-2; D not certain. The CDR3 extends over 16 amino acids. The ends were cut back, 5 bases at V and 2 bases at J, with 18 bases in the middle. Germline lookup yields CDR1 SGHVS and CDR2 FQNEAQ. This chain's CDR3 is CASSPDRAGINYGYTF. CDR3 sequence (DNA): TGTGCCAGCAGCCCCGACCGGGCAGGCATAAACTATGGCTACACCTTC.

This chain joins TRBV18 and TRBJ1-5; D not resolved. Trimming left V 6 bases short and J 5 bases short, with 11 bases between. This CDR3 spans 13 amino acids. Germline values: CDR1 KGHSH, CDR2 LQKENI. In nucleotides, the CDR3 is TGTGCCAGCTCCCAAGGAGGAGATCAGCCCCAGCATTTT. It is translated as CASSQGGDQPQHF.

The chain uses TRBV15 and TRBJ1-5; no firm D call. V was shortened by 5 bases and J by 2 bases, with 10 bases between the two germline ends. Germline assignment: CDR1 LNHNV and CDR2 YYDKDF (reference sequence). There are 14 residues in the CDR3. The CDR3, as DNA: TGTGCCACCAGCCGGGGTGGGGGCAATCAGCCCCAGCATTTT. Its translation is CATSRGGGNQPQHF.

In regard to this clone: The final CDR3 position lacks the conserved phenylalanine or tryptophan, pointing to a likely read error. The genes are TRBV2 and TRBJ1-6; weak D call: TRBD1 (6 bases). This CDR3 spans 14 amino acids. CDR1 SNHLY and CDR2 FYNNEI come from the germline V gene. V lost 3 bases to trimming and J lost 7 bases, with 10 bases between them. The CDR3 is CASSEGRGNSPLHL. The CDR3 DNA sequence: TGTGCCAGCAGTGAGGGGAGGGGGAATTCACCCCTCCACCTT.

V and J are TRBV10-3 and TRBJ2-2, with no clear D. Germline CDR1 is ENHRY and CDR2 is SYGVKD. Trimming removed 8 bases at V and 0 bases at J, with 13 bases between. The CDR3 has 15 amino acids. CDR3 in DNA: TGTGCCATCGGTAGAAATAGTCCGAACACCGGGGAGCTGTTTTTT. Residues: CAIGRNSPNTGELFF.

The gene calls are TRBV19 and TRBJ1-5, with 7 bases identical to TRBD1. The CDR3 loop spans 13 amino acids. The J segment lost 3 bases and the V segment lost 6 bases, leaving 2 bases of the junction unmatched. The germline gives CDR1 LNHDA, CDR2 SQIVND (reference sequence). The CDR3 bases are TGTGCCAGTAGCGGGACAGCCAATCAGCCCCAGCATTTT. Translation: CASSGTANQPQHF.

The V gene is TRBV10-3, the J gene TRBJ2-7; either TRBD1 or TRBD2 may fit D (5 bases each). The V and J ends lost 11 bases and 3 bases respectively, with 14 bases between them. The CDR3 runs 12 residues. Germline V CDR1 and CDR2: ENHRY, SYGVKD. CDR3 region: CAASRGDYEQYF. CDR3 coding DNA: TGTGCCGCCTCACGGGGCGACTACGAGCAGTACTTC.

This rearrangement joins TRBV7-2 to TRBJ1-2; D remains ambiguous. The V end lost 2 bases, the J end lost 1 base, and 8 bases lay between the germline ends. The CDR3 has 14 amino acids. Germline CDR1 is SGHTA and CDR2 is FQGNSA. The CDR3 is CASSLSTNNYGYTF. Written as DNA, the CDR3 is TGTGCCAGCAGCTTATCAACAAATAACTATGGCTACACCTTC.

The rearrangement joins TRBV5-4 to TRBJ2-7, with 7 bases fitting TRBD1. In germline, CDR1 is SGHNT, CDR2 YYREEE (reference sequence). Trimming cost V 4 bases and J 3 bases; bases outside gene matches: 10. The CDR3 has 15 residues. The chain's CDR3 is CASSLTGVGRYEQYF. CDR3 nucleotide sequence: TGTGCCAGCAGCCTAACAGGGGTCGGTCGCTACGAGCAGTACTTC.

The chain couples TRBV4-1 to TRBJ2-5, with D perhaps TRBD2 (7 bases). V dropped 2 bases and J dropped 4 bases, with 17 bases sitting between them. This CDR3 has 16 residues. The germline CDR1 and CDR2 sequences are MGHRA and YSYEKL. CDR3 amino acids: CASSQRLTGGGETQYF. As DNA, the CDR3 is TGCGCCAGCAGCCAACGTTTGACGGGGGGCGGAGAGACCCAGTACTTC.

The chain uses TRBV7-2 and TRBJ1-1; D is perhaps TRBD1 (5 bases). Trimming cost V 5 bases and J 3 bases, with 16 bases left between them. Germline values: CDR1 SGHTA, CDR2 FQGNSA. This CDR3 spans 15 amino acids. CDR3 amino acids: CASSTRGAGDTEAFF. CDR3 in DNA: TGTGCCAGCAGCACTCGAGGGGCTGGGGACACTGAAGCTTTCTTT. Together with reference TRBV7-2 and TRBJ1-1, the CDR3 gives the full variable domain: GAGVSQSPSNKVTEKGKDVELRCDPISGHTALYWYRQSLGQGLEFLIYFQGNSAPDKSGLPSDRFSAERTGGSVSTLTIQRTQQEDSAVYLCASSTRGAGDTEAFFGQGTRLTVV.

The chain carries TRBV7-9 and TRBJ2-1, with D possibly TRBD2 on 6 matching bases. Trimming took 5 bases from V and 7 from J, leaving 21 bases between them. Per the germline V gene, CDR1 is SEHNR and CDR2 is FQNEAQ (reference sequence). The CDR3 length is 16 residues. DNA of the CDR3: TGTGCCAGCAGCCCTCCCCCAGTGGGGGGTAGGAATGAGCAGTTCTTC. This encodes CASSPPPVGGRNEQFF.

This clone was seen just once. The genes are TRBV7-6 and TRBJ1-5; D is perhaps TRBD1 (5 bases). CDR3 size: 15 residues. Germline values: CDR1 SGHVS, CDR2 FNYEAQ. Trimming left V 4 bases short and J 2 bases short, with 12 bases between. In nucleotides, the CDR3 is TGTGCCAGCAGCTCGGCCGGGGACCGCAATCAGCCCCAGCATTTT. Its protein is CASSSAGDRNQPQHF.

The chain recombines TRBV2 with TRBJ2-1; 10 bases are shared with TRBD2. The V gene end was trimmed by 5 bases and the J gene end by 10 bases; junction bases not matched to a gene: 11. The CDR3 covers 15 residues. CDR1 SNHLY and CDR2 FYNNEI come from the germline V gene. The chain's CDR3 is CASSIERGGEGEQFF. The CDR3 DNA reads TGTGCCAGCAGTATAGAGCGGGGGGGCGAGGGCGAGCAGTTCTTC.

The chain carries TRBV6-6 and TRBJ2-3; 9 bases agree with TRBD2. The CDR3 is 15 amino acids. The trim removed 6 bases at V and 5 bases at J, leaving 9 bases unmatched. CDR1 and CDR2 from the germline V gene are MNHNY and SVGAGI (reference sequence). CDR3 loop: CASSPVSGGRDTQYF. CDR3 nucleotide sequence: TGTGCCAGCAGCCCGGTTAGCGGGGGCCGAGATACGCAGTATTTT.